The T cell receptor beta chain described here comes from a study of blood T cells in healthy people across ages (dated by TCRdb to between 2015 and 2017). Study-level background: In model experiments, roughly one uniquely barcoded TCR beta cDNA molecule per two T cells was captured by template switching. Donors of different ages were randomly distributed across sequencing lanes to avoid experimental bias. To track age-related changes in TCR beta repertoire diversity, the study relied on deep sequencing normalized with unique cDNA molecular identifiers. Donors were grouped into four age groups: young (average about 15 years), middle-aged (about 38), aged (around 56) and long-lived (over 80). The study analyzed two additional independent replicas of 1 million unique cDNA reads from the same blood draw for two donors, one aged 18 to 30 and one aged 80 or older. Summary of the overall study and its limitations: The percentage of naive T cells measured by flow cytometry correlated strongly with observed TCR beta diversity. Because donor CMV infection status was unknown, age-related changes in expanded clonotypes were potentially confounded. Estimates of total diversity from one million sequenced T cells were regarded as lower bounds and underestimates. As age increased, observed TCR beta diversity per million T cells dropped in a roughly linear way, and a significant reduction was already evident by age approximately 40. Bulk unsorted PBMC profiling prevented conclusive comparison of naive and antigen-experienced compartments. Compared with the aged group, the long-lived group had more naive CD4+ T cells, fewer expanded clones and increased TCR diversity, suggesting age selection.

The donors were roughly 39 Caucasian individuals from Russia, aged 6 to 90 years, who were systemically healthy. Around 10 milliliters of peripheral blood were drawn from each donor into EDTA-treated Vacutainer tubes. Ficoll-Paque density-gradient centrifugation was used to isolate PBMCs, with at least 6 million per sample. Total RNA, at least 5 micrograms per sample, was extracted from PBMCs with Trizol reagent. For every donor, an aliquot of PBMCs went through flow cytometry to measure the percentages of naive CD45RAhigh/CD27high T cells. In regard to this clonotype: The antigen it binds to is not known. Base qualities are not recorded, but no much larger clone differs from it by a single base.

CDR1 and CDR2 (DFQATT, SNEGSKA) derive from the germline V gene (reference sequence). From V the trimming removes 3 bases and from J it removes 6 bases, while the gene matches leave 6 bases of the junction unaccounted for. Its CDR3 holds 13 amino acids, cysteine through phenylalanine. Here the CDR3 DNA is all that survives: 39 bases in frame from base 1. Library prep was done by 5' RACE. TCRdb shows the sequencer as Illumina HiSeq 2500. A second about 7 to 12 cycle PCR used a sample-barcoded 5' primer and a J-beta primer mix. A template-switch 5' adaptor carrying 12 random nucleotides introduced a unique molecular identifier onto each TCR beta cDNA molecule. At least 3 million CDR3-containing paired-end reads were obtained from each sample. All of the RNA was converted into first-strand cDNA using the Mint cDNA synthesis kit, with a TRBC-specific oligonucleotide serving as the primer. All cDNA was treated with uracil-DNA glycosylase and then went through a first 18-cycle PCR with the universal primers M1SS and BC2_uni_R. On the authors' methods: Normalization of each sample was performed by random selection of 1 million high-quality reads, each carrying a distinct molecular identifier. Reads sharing molecular identifiers were discarded rather than binned into consensus sequences. MiTCR, run with a Q25 quality threshold and the strictest error-elimination algorithm, handled CDR3 identification, clonotype clustering and error correction. Lower-bound total TCR beta diversity was estimated with a nonparametric unseen species model using Euler transformation. Clones were called with MiXCR by TCRdb after fastp trimmed the public reads at Q25, and only in-frame beta chains were retained. A single entry per CDR3 protein holds the most common genes and DNA from its merged rows. TCRdb, rather than the study authors, made the V and J calls. This sample gives over 1.5 million distinct CDR3 sequences in total; about 50% of them show up just once. 2% to 2.5% of the sample is taken by the ten largest.

Sequenced sample: blood. Recombination linked TRBV20-1 to TRBJ2-3; 7 bases in the middle match TRBD2. The receptor comes from a woman between 35 and 50 years old in good health. The bases read TGCAGTGCTAGGGGGGGGTACGAGGATACGCAGTATTTT. This translates into CSARGGYEDTQYF.